What follows are 2 T cell receptor beta chains derived from one specimen sequenced in a study of T cells in Graves' hyperthyroidism and ophthalmopathy. TCR beta CDR3 regions were amplified from RNA. HTBI primers were used for first-round RT-PCR of the TCR CDR3. TCRdb reprocessed the multiplex PCR reads via MiXCR and lists one record per CDR3 protein. The data contain roughly 420,000 distinct CDR3 sequences, roughly 14% of them singletons. What was sequenced was blood. These receptor sequences come from a woman in her late teens or twenties with Graves' hyperthyroidism.

This clonotype was recorded a few times. The V and J genes are TRBV10-3 and TRBJ2-7; 7 bases line up with TRBD1. The CDR3 extends over 14 amino acids. Germline V gene data show CDR1 as ENHRY and CDR2 as SYGVKD. With 2 bases clipped from V and 4 bases from J, the junction kept 5 bases outside the gene matches. The CDR3 sequence: CAISETRDSYEQYF. CDR3 coding DNA: TGTGCCATCAGTGAGACCCGGGACAGTTACGAGCAGTACTTC.

There are many counts of this clonotype. This chain connects TRBV3-1 to TRBJ1-2; 8 positions match TRBD1. The CDR3 is made up of 16 amino acids. The trim removed 0 bases at V and 2 bases at J, leaving 5 bases unmatched. Germline CDR1 LGHDT, CDR2 YNNKEL (reference sequence). Here the CDR3 DNA reads TGTGCCAGCAGCCAAGATACAGGGGGACGGAACTATGGCTACACCTTC. Residues: CASSQDTGGRNYGYTF.